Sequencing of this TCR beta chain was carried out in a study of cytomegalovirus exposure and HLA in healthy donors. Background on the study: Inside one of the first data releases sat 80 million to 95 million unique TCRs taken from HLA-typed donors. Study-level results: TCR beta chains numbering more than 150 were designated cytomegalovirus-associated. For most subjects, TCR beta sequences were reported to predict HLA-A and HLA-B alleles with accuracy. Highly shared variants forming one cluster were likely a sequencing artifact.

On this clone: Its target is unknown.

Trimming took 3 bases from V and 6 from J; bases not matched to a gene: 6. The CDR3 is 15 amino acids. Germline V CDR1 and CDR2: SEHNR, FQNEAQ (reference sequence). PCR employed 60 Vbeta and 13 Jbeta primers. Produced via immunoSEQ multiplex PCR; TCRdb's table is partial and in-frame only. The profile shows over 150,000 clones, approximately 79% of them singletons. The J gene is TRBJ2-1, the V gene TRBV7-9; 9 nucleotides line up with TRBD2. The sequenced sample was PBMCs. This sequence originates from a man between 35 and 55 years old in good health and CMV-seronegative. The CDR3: CASSFQASGANEQFF. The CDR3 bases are TGTGCCAGCAGCTTCCAGGCTAGCGGGGCCAATGAGCAGTTCTTC.